This T cell receptor beta chain is drawn from a study of T-cell reconstitution after alpha-beta-depleted transplantation in children. Broader study findings: Approximately two months post-transplant, alpha-beta T cells reportedly originated from several hundred expanded graft clones. Surviving recipient T cells and intrathymic progenitors accounted for some patients' high TCRbeta diversity at day 60. When one year had passed after transplant, most T-cell counts and diversity came from newly produced T cells.

A word on this clonotype: Its specificity is not known.

Germline V CDR1 and CDR2: SGHVS, FQNEAQ. Trimming left V 2 bases short and J 2 bases short, with 16 bases between. This CDR3 region has 16 residues. Unique molecular identifiers were incorporated during preparation of the TCRbeta library. TCRdb itself ran the PCR reads through MiXCR, one entry per CDR3 protein. The table lists 600,000 to 800,000 distinct CDR3 sequences, around 13% of them singletons. The sequences come from PBMCs, collected before TCRalphabeta/CD19-depleted stem cell transplant. The chain recombines TRBV7-8 with TRBJ2-7, with TRBD1 as a possible D gene (5 bases). This clonotype was obtained from a girl aged 2-10 years with congenital amegakaryocytic thrombocytopenia, due to receive a stem cell transplant. The CDR3 loop is CASSLHRAGNTYEQYF. The CDR3 nucleotides read TGTGCCAGCAGCTTACATAGGGCAGGGAACACCTACGAGCAGTACTTC.